This T cell receptor (beta chain) is drawn from a study of ipilimumab plus nivolumab after autologous stem cell transplantation. Deletions cut 4 bases from V and 7 bases from J, with 18 bases between. Germline CDR1 reads SGHRS; CDR2 reads YFSETQ. This CDR3 has 16 amino acids. TCRdb's copy holds only in-frame clones and misses some; the assay was immunoSEQ multiplex PCR. The sample has approximately 6,000 clones, around 87% seen once. This receptor was taken from a female donor with multiple myeloma. The material sequenced was PBMCs, taken in a trial of ipilimumab plus nivolumab as post-transplant consolidation. The J gene is TRBJ2-6, the V gene TRBV5-1, with a possible D match to TRBD1 (6 bases). CDR3 sequence: CASSPSTGSKANVLTF. The DNA for the CDR3 is TGCGCCAGCAGCCCATCTACAGGGAGCAAAGCCAACGTCCTGACTTTC.